This T cell receptor beta chain derives from a study of CD8+ T cells in alopecia areata. Overall study findings and caveats: Between patients, shared TCR sequences were less clear than in mice. This was possibly due in part to HLA diversity in the patient population. Scalp samples also yield sequences from resident alphabeta T cells of normal skin. For lesional scalp, especially alopecia totalis/universalis, clonality was higher than in normal scalp. In blood and scalp, many expanded lesional clones persisted during tofacitinib.

V shed 2 bases and J shed 0 bases, with 9 bases lying between them. The CDR3 sequence is 16 residues long. Germline CDR1 SGHRS, CDR2 YFSETQ. Sequencing relied on a cDNA template that was reverse transcribed from extracted RNA. Method: immunoSEQ multiplex PCR; TCRdb's copy keeps in-frame clones and lacks some. Of some 170,000 clones in the sample, 58% were seen once. To note about this clone: What it binds is unknown.

Treatment specified: oral pan-JAK inhibitor, 5-10 mg twice daily. The receptor was derived from a human donor with alopecia areata. Material: CD4+ T cells sorted from blood, obtained at approximately week 60, from a patient treated with tofacitinib. The J gene is TRBJ1-6, the V gene TRBV5-1, with no clear D. The CDR3 region has the DNA TGCGCCAGCAGCTTCTACTCTAGCTCCTATAATTCACCCCTCCACTTT. This encodes CASSFYSSSYNSPLHF.